This TCR beta chain emerged from a study of blood T cells in healthy people across ages. A second PCR of roughly 7 to 11 cycles used a sample-barcoded 5' primer and a J-beta primer mix. From the 5' RACE reads, TCRdb called clonotypes with MiXCR, one entry per CDR3 protein. This table has some 930,000 distinct CDR3 sequences, around 29% appearing once. Concerning this clonotype: Its cognate antigen is unknown. A much larger clone differs by one base, so this may be a read error.

Study outcomes and limitations: Without sorted subsets, naive and antigen-experienced compartments could not be conclusively compared. Possibly, changes in expanded clonotypes were confounded because donor CMV status was unknown.

The CDR3 covers 13 residues. Germline lookup yields CDR1 SQVTM and CDR2 ANQGSEA. This sample also appeared in a second study, on T cells of mothers and their children. Turning to that study: Each child gave approximately 2.8 million TCR beta CDR3 reads (each mother, over 9.5 million). Compared with unrelated pairs, related mother-child pairs had slightly higher, non-significant overlap.

The sequenced sample was blood. This receptor was taken from a woman in her forties in good health. This chain uses TRBV29-1 with TRBJ2-1, with D maybe TRBD2 (5 bases). CDR3 DNA sequence: TGCAGCGTTGGGAAGGCGGGCTACAGTGAGCAGTTCTTC. Protein: CSVGKAGYSEQFF.